Listed below are T cell receptor beta chains from one sample, sequenced in a study of graft-versus-host responses after intestinal transplantation. Produced via immunoSEQ multiplex PCR; TCRdb's table is partial and in-frame only. This table has some 13,000 clones, around 40% appearing once. Source: alloreactive CD4+ T cells from a mixed lymphocyte reaction culture, taken before intestinal transplant. These receptors were obtained from a human patient who received an intestinal transplant. Both conserved end residues are part of each CDR3. D genes are given only for firm matches. The size field is filled for only some rows; it gives once, few, many or a size class.

J gene: TRBJ1-1; D gene: -; V gene: TRBV19; clone size: once; CDR3 protein: CASSIFGHYDEAFF; CDR3 DNA: TGTGCCAGTAGTATATTTGGCCATTATGATGAAGCTTTCTTT
J gene: TRBJ2-7; D gene: TRBD1; V gene: TRBV4-1; clone size: -; CDR3 protein: CASSQPDRAEQYF; CDR3 DNA: TGCGCCAGCAGCCAGCCGGACAGGGCCGAGCAGTACTTC
J gene: TRBJ1-2; D gene: TRBD1; V gene: TRBV4-3; clone size: once; CDR3 protein: CASSQVTGGGYGYTF; CDR3 DNA: TGCGCCAGCAGCCAAGTCACAGGGGGAGGCTATGGCTACACCTTC
J gene: TRBJ1-1; D gene: -; V gene: TRBV30; clone size: -; CDR3 protein: CAWSEGGSTEAFF; CDR3 DNA: TGTGCCTGGAGTGAAGGGGGTTCGACTGAAGCTTTCTTT
J gene: TRBJ1-6; D gene: -; V gene: TRBV19; clone size: few; CDR3 protein: CASSNLQGLGNSPLHF; CDR3 DNA: TGTGCCAGTAGTAACTTACAAGGACTGGGAAATTCACCCCTCCACTTT
J gene: TRBJ1-2; D gene: TRBD1; V gene: TRBV19; clone size: medium-sized; CDR3 protein: CASSTGGYGYTF; CDR3 DNA: TGTGCCAGTAGTACAGGGGGCTATGGCTACACCTTC
J gene: TRBJ2-7; D gene: TRBD1; V gene: TRBV7-2; clone size: -; CDR3 protein: CASSSTGSGYEQYF; CDR3 DNA: TGTGCCAGCAGCTCGACAGGGTCTGGCTACGAGCAGTACTTC
J gene: TRBJ2-7; D gene: -; V gene: TRBV29-1; clone size: -; CDR3 protein: CSVVGGGPHTYEQYF; CDR3 DNA: TGCAGCGTTGTAGGAGGAGGCCCTCACACCTACGAGCAGTACTTC
J gene: TRBJ2-3; D gene: -; V gene: TRBV29-1; clone size: -; CDR3 protein: CSVEGGRTDTQYF; CDR3 DNA: TGCAGCGTTGAAGGAGGGCGGACAGATACGCAGTATTTT
J gene: TRBJ2-3; D gene: -; V gene: TRBV30; clone size: -; CDR3 protein: CACWTLGTDTQYF; CDR3 DNA: TGTGCCTGTTGGACTTTAGGGACAGATACGCAGTATTTT
J gene: TRBJ2-7; D gene: -; V gene: TRBV7-6; clone size: -; CDR3 protein: CASSLALTGVVKQYF; CDR3 DNA: TGTGCCAGCAGCTTAGCTCTGACGGGGGTAGTCAAGCAGTACTTC
J gene: TRBJ2-3; D gene: TRBD2; V gene: TRBV7-2; clone size: few; CDR3 protein: CASSLESLAGGTDTQYF; CDR3 DNA: TGTGCCAGCAGCTTAGAATCTCTAGCGGGGGGGACAGATACGCAGTATTTT
J gene: TRBJ2-3; D gene: -; V gene: TRBV7-6; clone size: -; CDR3 protein: CASSFSTGRTDTQYF; CDR3 DNA: TGTGCCAGCAGCTTTTCGACAGGTCGCACAGATACGCAGTATTTT
J gene: TRBJ1-2; D gene: -; V gene: TRBV4-3; clone size: -; CDR3 protein: CASSQDLGQALNYGYTF; CDR3 DNA: TGCGCCAGCAGCCAAGATCTTGGGCAGGCCCTTAACTATGGCTACACCTTC
J gene: TRBJ2-7; D gene: TRBD2; V gene: TRBV7-9; clone size: -; CDR3 protein: CAATRRGGSREQYF; CDR3 DNA: TGTGCCGCCACGCGGCGGGGGGGGAGCCGCGAGCAGTACTTC
J gene: TRBJ2-5; D gene: -; V gene: TRBV5-5; clone size: -; CDR3 protein: CASSAGQLQETQYF; CDR3 DNA: TGTGCCAGCAGCGCCGGACAGCTACAAGAGACCCAGTACTTC
J gene: TRBJ2-1; D gene: -; V gene: TRBV9; clone size: few; CDR3 protein: CASSAAGTWNEQFF; CDR3 DNA: TGTGCCAGCAGCGCAGCCGGGACATGGAATGAGCAGTTCTTC
J gene: TRBJ1-1; D gene: TRBD1; V gene: TRBV29-1; clone size: few; CDR3 protein: CSVELGQPNTEAFF; CDR3 DNA: TGCAGCGTTGAATTGGGACAGCCGAACACTGAAGCTTTCTTT
J gene: TRBJ1-1; D gene: -; V gene: TRBV7-8; clone size: -; CDR3 protein: CASSFGGNTEAFF; CDR3 DNA: TGTGCCAGCAGCTTCGGGGGAAACACTGAAGCTTTCTTT
J gene: TRBJ2-4; D gene: -; V gene: TRBV18; clone size: few; CDR3 protein: CASSPGFGATIAKNIQYF; CDR3 DNA: TGTGCCAGCTCACCAGGGTTTGGAGCTACGATAGCCAAAAACATTCAGTACTTC
J gene: TRBJ2-1; D gene: -; V gene: TRBV7-2; clone size: -; CDR3 protein: CASSLALGLGEQFF; CDR3 DNA: TGTGCCAGCAGCTTAGCCCTAGGCCTCGGGGAGCAGTTCTTC
J gene: TRBJ2-7; D gene: TRBD1; V gene: TRBV7-2; clone size: medium-sized; CDR3 protein: CASSLLGQGGYEQYF; CDR3 DNA: TGTGCCAGCAGCTTACTGGGACAGGGGGGGTACGAGCAGTACTTC
J gene: TRBJ1-1; D gene: -; V gene: TRBV18; clone size: -; CDR3 protein: CASSPPAGGRTEAFF; CDR3 DNA: TGTGCCAGCTCACCACCGGCCGGGGGGCGTACTGAAGCTTTCTTT
J gene: TRBJ2-5; D gene: TRBD1; V gene: TRBV5-1; clone size: once; CDR3 protein: CASSLAWPTGQGGTQYF; CDR3 DNA: TGCGCCAGCAGCTTGGCCTGGCCAACTGGACAGGGGGGGACCCAGTACTTC
J gene: TRBJ1-2; D gene: TRBD1; V gene: TRBV14; clone size: -; CDR3 protein: CASSQGDRGYGYTF; CDR3 DNA: TGTGCCAGCAGCCAAGGGGACAGGGGCTATGGCTACACCTTC
J gene: TRBJ1-3; D gene: -; V gene: TRBV7-2; clone size: -; CDR3 protein: CASSPGGYSGNTIYF; CDR3 DNA: TGTGCCAGCAGCCCAGGAGGGTACTCTGGAAACACCATATATTTT
J gene: TRBJ1-2; D gene: -; V gene: TRBV7-2; clone size: -; CDR3 protein: CASSLNGGRGYTF; CDR3 DNA: TGTGCCAGCAGTCTAAACGGGGGTCGGGGCTACACCTTC
J gene: TRBJ1-1; D gene: -; V gene: TRBV5-1; clone size: once; CDR3 protein: CASSPRQGGDTEAFF; CDR3 DNA: TGCGCCAGCAGCCCGAGGCAGGGAGGGGACACTGAAGCTTTCTTT
J gene: TRBJ1-5; D gene: -; V gene: TRBV5-5; clone size: -; CDR3 protein: CASSLRQGNQPQHF; CDR3 DNA: TGTGCCAGCAGCTTAAGACAGGGCAATCAGCCCCAGCATTTT
J gene: TRBJ2-7; D gene: -; V gene: TRBV6-6; clone size: -; CDR3 protein: CASSYRAPDIPPLF; CDR3 DNA: TGTGCCAGCAGTTACCGGGCCCCGGACATCCCGCCATTATTC
J gene: TRBJ2-7; D gene: -; V gene: TRBV19; clone size: medium-sized; CDR3 protein: CASSTSGTAYEQYF; CDR3 DNA: TGTGCCAGTAGTACCTCCGGGACTGCCTACGAGCAGTACTTC
J gene: TRBJ1-2; D gene: TRBD1; V gene: TRBV5-4; clone size: -; CDR3 protein: CASSVNSHRGLSYGYTF; CDR3 DNA: TGTGCCAGCAGCGTCAACTCCCACAGGGGCCTGAGCTATGGCTACACCTTC
J gene: TRBJ2-4; D gene: -; V gene: TRBV7-2; clone size: -; CDR3 protein: CASSSGDSLAKNIQYF; CDR3 DNA: TGTGCCAGCAGCTCGGGGGACAGTTTAGCCAAAAACATTCAGTACTTC
J gene: TRBJ2-3; D gene: TRBD2; V gene: TRBV11-2; clone size: -; CDR3 protein: CASSPGLAGGPGDTQYF; CDR3 DNA: TGTGCCAGCAGCCCGGGACTAGCGGGGGGGCCTGGGGATACGCAGTATTTT
J gene: TRBJ2-3; D gene: -; V gene: TRBV5-6; clone size: few; CDR3 protein: CASSSLVRGDTQYF; CDR3 DNA: TGTGCCAGCAGCTCGCTTGTCAGGGGAGATACGCAGTATTTT
J gene: TRBJ1-6; D gene: TRBD1; V gene: TRBV7-6; clone size: -; CDR3 protein: CASSPMGQYNSPLHF; CDR3 DNA: TGTGCCAGCAGCCCCATGGGACAGTATAATTCACCCCTCCACTTT
J gene: TRBJ1-2; D gene: -; V gene: TRBV7-2; clone size: -; CDR3 protein: CASTLRTEYGYTF; CDR3 DNA: TGTGCCAGCACCTTACGGACAGAGTACGGCTACACCTTC
J gene: TRBJ2-1; D gene: TRBD2; V gene: TRBV18; clone size: -; CDR3 protein: CASSPRPGLAGGNPHSYNEQFF; CDR3 DNA: TGTGCCAGCTCACCTAGACCGGGACTAGCGGGGGGCAACCCCCATTCCTACAATGAGCAGTTCTTC
J gene: TRBJ1-2; D gene: TRBD1; V gene: TRBV7-9; clone size: -; CDR3 protein: CASPSGRGLGYTF; CDR3 DNA: TGTGCCAGCCCCAGCGGGAGGGGGCTCGGCTACACCTTC
J gene: TRBJ2-3; D gene: -; V gene: TRBV9; clone size: few; CDR3 protein: CASSVSGYTDTQYF; CDR3 DNA: TGTGCCAGCAGCGTTAGCGGTTACACAGATACGCAGTATTTT
J gene: TRBJ2-3; D gene: TRBD1; V gene: TRBV4-3; clone size: -; CDR3 protein: CASSQVSRQGRQGMYALDTQYF; CDR3 DNA: TGCGCCAGCAGCCAAGTTAGCCGCCAGGGCCGACAGGGAATGTATGCGCTGGATACGCAGTATTTT
J gene: TRBJ2-2; D gene: -; V gene: TRBV30; clone size: -; CDR3 protein: CAWSVLGRELFF; CDR3 DNA: TGTGCCTGGAGTGTACTGGGGAGAGAGCTGTTTTTT
J gene: TRBJ2-3; D gene: TRBD2; V gene: TRBV30; clone size: -; CDR3 protein: CAWSVRRLAGAFPTSTDTQYF; CDR3 DNA: TGTGCCTGGAGTGTACGCCGGCTAGCGGGGGCCTTCCCGACTAGCACAGATACGCAGTATTTT
J gene: TRBJ2-7; D gene: TRBD2; V gene: TRBV5-1; clone size: -; CDR3 protein: CASSKRLAGGSYEQYF; CDR3 DNA: TGCGCCAGCAGCAAGCGACTAGCGGGGGGCTCCTACGAGCAGTACTTC
J gene: TRBJ2-4; D gene: TRBD1; V gene: TRBV30; clone size: -; CDR3 protein: CAWSGDRGSKNIQYF; CDR3 DNA: TGTGCCTGGAGTGGGGACAGGGGATCCAAAAACATTCAGTACTTC
J gene: TRBJ1-2; D gene: -; V gene: TRBV13; clone size: -; CDR3 protein: CASSLQGGYGYTF; CDR3 DNA: TGTGCCAGCAGCCTCCAGGGAGGCTATGGCTACACCTTC
J gene: TRBJ2-3; D gene: -; V gene: TRBV7-9; clone size: few; CDR3 protein: CASSLYRGLVADTQYF; CDR3 DNA: TGTGCCAGCAGCTTATATCGGGGTCTTGTTGCAGATACGCAGTATTTT